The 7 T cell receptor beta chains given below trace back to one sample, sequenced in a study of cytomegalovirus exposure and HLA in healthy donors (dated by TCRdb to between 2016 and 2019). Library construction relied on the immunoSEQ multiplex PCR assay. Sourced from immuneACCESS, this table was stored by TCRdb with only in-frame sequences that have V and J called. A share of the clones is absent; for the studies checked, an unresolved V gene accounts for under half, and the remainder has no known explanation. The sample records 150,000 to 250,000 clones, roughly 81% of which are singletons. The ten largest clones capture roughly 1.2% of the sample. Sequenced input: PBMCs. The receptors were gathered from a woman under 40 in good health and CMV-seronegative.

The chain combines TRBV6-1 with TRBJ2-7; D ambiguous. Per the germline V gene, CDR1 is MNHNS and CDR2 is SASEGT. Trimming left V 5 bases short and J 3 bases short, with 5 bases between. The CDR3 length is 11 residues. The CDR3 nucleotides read TGTGCCAGCAGTAACAACTACGAGCAGTACTTC. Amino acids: CASSNNYEQYF.

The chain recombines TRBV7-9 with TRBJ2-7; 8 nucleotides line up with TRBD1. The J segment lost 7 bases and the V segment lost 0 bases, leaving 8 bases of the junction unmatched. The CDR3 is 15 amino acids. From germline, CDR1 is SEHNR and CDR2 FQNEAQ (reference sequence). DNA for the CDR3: TGTGCCAGCAGCTTAGCGGTCGGCCAGGGGGCGGAGCAGTACTTC. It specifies CASSLAVGQGAEQYF.

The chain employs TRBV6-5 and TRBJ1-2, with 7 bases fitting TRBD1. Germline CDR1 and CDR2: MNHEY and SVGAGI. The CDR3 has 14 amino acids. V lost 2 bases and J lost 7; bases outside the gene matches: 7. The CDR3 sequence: CASSYLRGVGGYTF. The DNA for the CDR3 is TGTGCCAGCAGTTACCTCAGGGGGGTGGGTGGCTACACCTTC.

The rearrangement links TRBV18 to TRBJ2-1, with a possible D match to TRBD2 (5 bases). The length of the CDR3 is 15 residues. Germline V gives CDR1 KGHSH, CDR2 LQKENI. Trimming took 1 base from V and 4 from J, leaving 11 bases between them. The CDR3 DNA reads TGTGCCAGCTCACCACGGAGCGGACCTTACAATGAGCAGTTCTTC. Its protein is CASSPRSGPYNEQFF.

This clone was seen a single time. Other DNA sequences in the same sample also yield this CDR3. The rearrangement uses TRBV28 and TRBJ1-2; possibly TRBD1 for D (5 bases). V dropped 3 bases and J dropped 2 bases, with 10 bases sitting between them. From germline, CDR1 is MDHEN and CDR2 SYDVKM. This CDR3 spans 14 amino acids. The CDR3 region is CASSFGQTNYGYTF. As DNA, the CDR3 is TGTGCCAGCAGTTTCGGACAAACAAACTATGGCTACACCTTC.

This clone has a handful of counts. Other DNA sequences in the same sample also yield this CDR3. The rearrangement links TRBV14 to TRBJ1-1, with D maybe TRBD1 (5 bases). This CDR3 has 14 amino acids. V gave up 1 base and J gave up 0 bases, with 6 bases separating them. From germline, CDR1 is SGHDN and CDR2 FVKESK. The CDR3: CASSQAGMNTEAFF. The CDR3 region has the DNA TGTGCCAGCAGCCAAGCAGGGATGAACACTGAAGCTTTCTTT.

CDR3 DNA: TGTGCCAGCATTGGACAGGTTTGGAATTCACCCCTCCACTTT. Residues: CASIGQVWNSPLHF. The chain couples TRBV28 to TRBJ1-6, with 7 bases fitting TRBD1. The CDR3 totals 14 residues. The germline V gene has CDR1 MDHEN and CDR2 SYDVKM. V lost 7 bases and J lost 7; bases outside the gene matches: 7. Full variable domain (remainder filled in from reference TRBV28 and TRBJ1-6): DVKVTQSSRYLVKRTGEKVFLECVQDMDHENMFWYRQDPGLGLRLIYFSYDVKMKEKGDIPEGYSVSREKKERFSLILESASTNQTSMYLCASIGQVWNSPLHFGNGTRLTVT.